A selection of T cell receptor beta chains follows, all from one sample in a study of shared clonotypes between healthy human individuals. Libraries were prepared by immunoSEQ multiplex PCR; TCRdb keeps only in-frame clonotypes and omits some of them. Of 1.5 million to 2.5 million clones listed, about 95% are singletons. The sequenced sample consisted of naive CD8+ T cells sorted from blood. The source of these receptors is a man younger than 35 in good health. Both conserved end residues are part of each CDR3. Fields, in order: J gene, V gene, clone size, D gene, CDR3 protein, CDR3 DNA. A D gene is named only where the DNA matches it firmly. Clone sizes are given selectively: once, few, many, or a class where the clone is expanded.

TRBJ2-7 | TRBV29-1 | - | - | CSVDTGTKDYEQYF | TGCAGCGTTGACACCGGGACCAAGGACTACGAGCAGTACTTC
TRBJ2-1 | TRBV6-1 | - | TRBD2 | CASQAGGAYNEQFF | TGTGCCAGCCAAGCGGGAGGAGCCTACAATGAGCAGTTCTTC
TRBJ2-1 | TRBV30 | - | - | CAWSWQTSYNEQFF | TGTGCCTGGAGTTGGCAGACCTCCTACAATGAGCAGTTCTTC
TRBJ2-2 | TRBV7-9 | - | - | CASSETPGRTGELFF | TGTGCCAGCAGCGAAACTCCAGGGAGGACCGGGGAGCTGTTTTTT
TRBJ2-1 | TRBV5-4 | - | - | CATWDLPNEQFF | TGTGCCACCTGGGACCTTCCCAATGAGCAGTTCTTC
TRBJ2-7 | TRBV7-2 | - | TRBD1 | CASSFRDRAYPEQYF | TGTGCCAGCAGCTTTCGAGACAGGGCCTATCCGGAGCAGTACTTC
TRBJ2-1 | TRBV5-6 | - | - | CASSLRWGNNEQFF | TGTGCCAGCAGCTTAAGATGGGGAAACAATGAGCAGTTCTTC
TRBJ2-3 | TRBV27 | - | TRBD2 | CASSFSGTTRDTQYF | TGTGCCAGCAGTTTCTCCGGGACTACGCGGGATACGCAGTATTTT
TRBJ2-1 | TRBV5-4 | - | TRBD2 | CASSYIALADYNEQFF | TGTGCCAGCAGTTATATTGCCCTAGCGGATTACAATGAGCAGTTCTTC
TRBJ2-7 | TRBV19 | - | TRBD2 | CASSMSGSSYEQYF | TGTGCCAGTAGTATGAGCGGGAGCTCCTACGAGCAGTACTTC
TRBJ2-7 | TRBV29-1 | - | - | CSVDRVEGLYEQYF | TGCAGCGTTGACCGAGTGGAGGGCCTATACGAGCAGTACTTC
TRBJ2-5 | TRBV27 | - | TRBD1 | CASSLGQGAETQYF | TGTGCCAGCAGTTTAGGGCAGGGGGCAGAGACCCAGTACTTC
TRBJ2-7 | TRBV30 | - | - | CAWSGQGTYEQYF | TGTGCCTGGAGTGGGCAGGGAACCTACGAGCAGTACTTC
TRBJ1-4 | TRBV19 | once | TRBD1 | CASSSWTGANEKLFF | TGTGCCAGTAGTTCCTGGACAGGGGCTAATGAAAAACTGTTTTTT
TRBJ1-1 | TRBV29-1 | few | - | CSVWIGENTEAFF | TGCAGCGTTTGGATCGGCGAGAACACTGAAGCTTTCTTT
TRBJ2-7 | TRBV2 | - | TRBD1 | CASSDGFRGQGAYEQYF | TGTGCCAGCAGTGATGGATTTCGGGGACAGGGGGCCTACGAGCAGTACTTC
TRBJ1-2 | TRBV9 | - | - | CASSGGGEGYTF | TGTGCCAGCAGCGGCGGGGGTGAGGGCTACACCTTC
TRBJ2-7 | TRBV7-2 | - | - | CASSLGPVWDEQYF | TGTGCCAGCAGCTTAGGTCCGGTCTGGGACGAGCAGTACTTC
TRBJ1-3 | TRBV4-3 | - | - | CASSQDRGARNTIYF | TGCGCCAGCAGCCAAGATAGGGGCGCAAGAAACACCATATATTTT
TRBJ2-6 | TRBV7-6 | - | - | CASSEGALGANVLTF | TGTGCCAGCAGTGAAGGGGCTCTCGGGGCCAACGTCCTGACTTTC
TRBJ2-7 | TRBV7-9 | - | - | CASSPPGTYEQYF | TGTGCCAGCAGCCCCCCCGGGACCTACGAGCAGTACTTC
TRBJ1-5 | TRBV27 | - | TRBD1 | CASSRDRGHGDQPQHF | TGTGCCAGCAGCCGGGACAGGGGGCACGGGGATCAGCCCCAGCATTTT
TRBJ2-1 | TRBV11-2 | - | - | CASSPRDPIRQFF | TGTGCCAGCAGCCCCCGGGACCCCATTCGACAGTTCTTC
TRBJ2-7 | TRBV6-5 | - | TRBD2 | CASTPAVGGNEQYF | TGTGCCAGCACCCCAGCGGTCGGGGGGAACGAGCAGTACTTC
TRBJ2-6 | TRBV6-6 | - | - | CASSYDRTSGANVLTF | TGTGCCAGCAGTTACGACAGGACCTCTGGGGCCAACGTCCTGACTTTC
TRBJ2-7 | TRBV6-6 | - | - | CASSYSGGPYEQYF | TGTGCCAGCAGTTACTCAGGTGGACCCTACGAGCAGTACTTC
TRBJ2-2 | TRBV27 | - | TRBD2 | CASKDRSGSGELFF | TGTGCCAGCAAAGACCGTAGCGGGTCCGGGGAGCTGTTTTTT
TRBJ2-1 | TRBV5-6 | - | TRBD1 | CASSWGQGDEQFF | TGTGCCAGCAGCTGGGGACAGGGAGATGAGCAGTTCTTC
TRBJ2-3 | TRBV27 | - | TRBD1 | CASRETGVTDTQYF | TGTGCCAGCAGAGAAACAGGGGTAACAGATACGCAGTATTTT
TRBJ2-7 | TRBV6-1 | - | TRBD2 | CASSGFSGTYEQYF | TGTGCCAGCAGTGGTTTTAGCGGGACCTACGAGCAGTACTTC
TRBJ2-7 | TRBV27 | - | TRBD2 | CASTPGSGGRDEQYF | TGTGCCAGCACACCTGGTTCGGGAGGGCGGGACGAGCAGTACTTC
TRBJ2-7 | TRBV6-5 | - | TRBD1 | CATGTAASYEQYF | TGTGCCACCGGGACAGCTGCCTCCTACGAGCAGTACTTC
TRBJ2-7 | TRBV29-1 | - | - | CSVVFGYEQYF | TGCAGCGTTGTGTTCGGGTACGAGCAGTACTTC
TRBJ1-5 | TRBV6-4 | - | - | CASSGPSTGHGNQPQHF | TGTGCCAGCAGCGGCCCCAGCACAGGGCATGGAAATCAGCCCCAGCATTTT
TRBJ1-3 | TRBV9 | - | - | CASSVVVKDDNSGNTIYF | TGTGCCAGCAGCGTAGTAGTGAAGGATGACAACTCTGGAAACACCATATATTTT
TRBJ1-2 | TRBV6-1 | - | - | CASSESGGAGGYTF | TGTGCCAGCAGTGAATCCGGCGGGGCTGGTGGCTACACCTTC
TRBJ1-5 | TRBV19 | - | - | CASSLNGYSNQPQHF | TGTGCCAGTAGCCTAAACGGGTATAGCAATCAGCCCCAGCATTTT
TRBJ1-1 | TRBV9 | - | - | CASSVVTAEAFF | TGTGCCAGCAGCGTAGTGACAGCTGAAGCTTTCTTT
TRBJ2-7 | TRBV11-2 | - | - | CASSLELGGNEQYF | TGTGCCAGCAGCCTGGAACTGGGGGGAAACGAGCAGTACTTC
TRBJ1-1 | TRBV12-5 | - | - | CASGLGRIEAFF | TGTGCTAGTGGTTTGGGCAGGATTGAAGCTTTCTTT
TRBJ1-5 | TRBV10-3 | - | - | CAISESISSNQPQHF | TGTGCCATCAGTGAGTCCATCTCTAGCAATCAGCCCCAGCATTTT
TRBJ1-2 | TRBV29-1 | - | - | CSVVSEQTNYGYTF | TGCAGCGTTGTCTCAGAACAAACTAACTATGGCTACACCTTC
TRBJ2-7 | TRBV19 | - | TRBD1 | CASSIDRGYEQYF | TGTGCCAGTAGTATTGACAGGGGCTACGAGCAGTACTTC
TRBJ1-1 | TRBV4-1 | - | - | CASSHGGAEAFF | TGCGCCAGCAGCCATGGGGGGGCTGAAGCTTTCTTT
TRBJ1-1 | TRBV7-2 | - | - | CASSTSTGLTEAFF | TGTGCCAGCAGCACTTCGACAGGTCTCACTGAAGCTTTCTTT
TRBJ2-1 | TRBV4-1 | - | TRBD1 | CASSYRDRGYEQFF | TGCGCCAGCAGCTACCGGGACAGGGGTTATGAGCAGTTCTTC
TRBJ2-7 | TRBV7-9 | - | - | CASSHPWDNYEQYF | TGTGCCAGCAGCCACCCGTGGGACAACTACGAGCAGTACTTC